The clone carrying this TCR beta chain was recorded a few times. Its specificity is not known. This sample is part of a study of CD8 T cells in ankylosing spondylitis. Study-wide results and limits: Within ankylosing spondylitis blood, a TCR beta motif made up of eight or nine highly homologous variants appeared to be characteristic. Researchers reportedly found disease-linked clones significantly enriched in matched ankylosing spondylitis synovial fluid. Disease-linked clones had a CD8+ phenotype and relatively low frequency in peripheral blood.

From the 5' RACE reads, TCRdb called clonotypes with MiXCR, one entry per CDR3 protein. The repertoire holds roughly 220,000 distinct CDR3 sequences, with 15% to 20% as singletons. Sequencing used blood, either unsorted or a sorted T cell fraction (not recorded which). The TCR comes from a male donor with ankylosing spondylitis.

The CDR3 DNA reads as TGCGCCAGCAGCCAAGCCCGTATGACAGAGTTATCCTACGAGCAGTACTTC. Its protein is CASSQARMTELSYEQYF. The chain has TRBV4-3 and TRBJ2-7, with D perhaps matching TRBD1 (5 bases). The germline gives CDR1 LGHNA, CDR2 YSLEER. Trimming left V 1 base short and J 1 base short, with 17 bases between. The CDR3 is made up of 17 amino acids.